This entry lists 20 T cell receptor beta chains sequenced from one sample in a study of T cell changes during pregnancy in multiple sclerosis. Using immunoSEQ multiplex PCR, the repertoire was profiled, and TCRdb retains in-frame clones only, with some absent. The data show 30,000 to 40,000 clones, with around 91% seen just once and over 0.65% held by the top ten. The sequencing here drew on CD4+ T cells from peripheral blood mononuclear cells, taken in the second trimester of pregnancy. All receptors come from a female donor in good health, enrolled as a control in a pregnancy study.

V usage is TRBV29-1 and J usage is TRBJ1-2; D gene uncertain. V was clipped by 3 bases and J by 4 bases, with 9 bases between them. CDR3 size: 12 residues. CDR1 SQVTM and CDR2 ANQGSEA come from the germline V gene. The DNA for the CDR3 is TGCAGCGTTGATAGATCCTCCTATGGCTACACCTTC. The encoded protein is CSVDRSSYGYTF.

The rearrangement uses TRBV7-9 and TRBJ2-3; TRBD2 agrees at 7 bases. V gave up 1 base and J gave up 0 bases; unmatched junction bases: 4. The germline CDR1 and CDR2 sequences are SEHNR and FQNEAQ (reference sequence). The CDR3 runs to 16 residues. The CDR3 region has the DNA TGTGCCAGCAGCTTAGGGGAGGGAGTAAGCACAGATACGCAGTATTTT. Translated: CASSLGEGVSTDTQYF.

V is TRBV19 and J is TRBJ2-1; 9 bases match TRBD2. The CDR3 consists of 15 residues. Germline CDR1 reads LNHDA; CDR2 reads SQIVND (reference sequence). The junction had 5 bases not matched to a gene; V was cut back by 3 bases and J by 5 bases. The CDR3 nucleotides read TGTGCCAGTAGTATCGGCGGGGGGGCCAACAATGAGCAGTTCTTC. Translated: CASSIGGGANNEQFF.

The genes are TRBV6-4 and TRBJ2-3; 10 bases agree with TRBD2. The CDR3 loop spans 14 amino acids. CDR1 and CDR2 from the germline V gene are MRHNA and SNTAGT. V was pared by 5 bases and J by 5 bases, with 4 bases of the junction left unmatched. CDR3 nucleotides: TGTGCCAGCAGTTTGAGACTAGCGGGAGATACGCAGTATTTT. Translated, it gives CASSLRLAGDTQYF.

The chain carries TRBV18 and TRBJ2-2, with D perhaps TRBD1 (7 bases). Germline CDR1 is KGHSH and CDR2 is LQKENI. The ends were cut back, 3 bases at V and 5 bases at J, with 16 bases in the middle. This CDR3 region has 16 residues. CDR3 bases: TGTGCCAGCTCACCTATTTCGGCAGGGGGGACCGGGGAGCTGTTTTTT. As protein: CASSPISAGGTGELFF.

CDR3 loop: CASSIEDKTQPQHF. In DNA, the CDR3 is TGTGCCAGTAGTATAGAAGACAAAACTCAGCCCCAGCATTTT. The chain recombines TRBV19 with TRBJ1-5; no definite D call. Trimming stripped 0 bases from V and 6 bases from J, with 9 bases between. The germline V gene has CDR1 LNHDA and CDR2 SQIVND (reference sequence). The CDR3 is 14 residues long.

The chain links TRBV6-1 to TRBJ2-2, with 7 bases matching TRBD1. Germline V gene lookup returns CDR1 MNHNS and CDR2 SASEGT. V trimming: 2 bases; J trimming: 2 bases; junction bases outside the gene matches: 8. This CDR3 comprises 17 residues. CDR3 loop: CASSERKGALNTGELFF. The DNA of the CDR3 is TGTGCCAGCAGTGAAAGGAAGGGGGCACTCAACACCGGGGAGCTGTTTTTT.

The chain employs TRBV28 and TRBJ2-1, with 8 bases matching TRBD2. CDR3 length: 15 residues. Germline assignment: CDR1 MDHEN and CDR2 SYDVKM. V shed 8 bases and J 0 bases; nucleotides not matched to a gene: 6. The CDR3 spells CASFRGGNSYNEQFF. For the CDR3, the DNA is TGTGCCAGCTTTCGCGGGGGGAACTCCTACAATGAGCAGTTCTTC.

The chain couples TRBV5-1 to TRBJ2-3, with 9 bases fitting TRBD1. V shed 4 bases, J shed 2 bases, and the junction held 8 bases outside the gene matches. The CDR3 contains 16 residues. The germline CDR1 and CDR2 sequences are SGHRS and YFSETQ. The CDR3 nucleotides are TGCGCCAGCAGCACCCAACAGGGGGCCACCACAGATACGCAGTATTTT. Translating gives CASSTQQGATTDTQYF.

The gene calls are TRBV7-3 and TRBJ1-5, with D hard to call. In germline, CDR1 is SGHTA, CDR2 FQGTGA. The V end lost 1 base, the J end lost 5 bases, and 6 bases lay between the germline ends. This CDR3 spans 13 amino acids. The CDR3 is CASSLRTDQPQHF. The DNA for the CDR3 is TGTGCCAGCAGCTTAAGAACGGATCAGCCCCAGCATTTT.

V gene TRBV6-5 combines with J gene TRBJ2-7; maybe TRBD1 (6 bases). CDR1 and CDR2 from the germline V gene are MNHEY and SVGAGI. The CDR3 covers 13 residues. V was clipped by 8 bases and J by 3 bases, with 14 bases between them. The CDR3 DNA sequence: TGTGCCAGCCGGGACATTGACCTCTACGAGCAGTACTTC. This translates into CASRDIDLYEQYF.

This chain links TRBV27 with TRBJ2-2, with 7 bases that match TRBD1. Germline V gene lookup returns CDR1 MNHEY and CDR2 SMNVEV (reference sequence). This CDR3 comprises 14 residues. J lost 0 bases, V lost 8 bases, and 3 bases had no gene match. The CDR3 loop reads CASWDRANTGELFF. In nucleotides, the CDR3 is TGTGCCAGCTGGGACAGAGCGAACACCGGGGAGCTGTTTTTT.

The chain is built from TRBV11-2 and TRBJ1-6; 8 nucleotides match TRBD1. The CDR3 extends over 15 amino acids. Germline V gene data show CDR1 as SGHAT and CDR2 as FQNNGV. V was clipped by 0 bases and J by 10 bases; unmatched bases: 5. The chain's CDR3 is CASSLEGTGGSPLHF. CDR3 bases: TGTGCCAGCAGCTTAGAAGGGACAGGAGGCTCACCCCTCCACTTT.

V and J are TRBV7-2 and TRBJ1-1, with D tentatively TRBD1 (5 bases). V was shortened by 1 base and J by 4 bases, with 13 bases between the two germline ends. Germline loops: CDR1 SGHTA, CDR2 FQGNSA. The CDR3 spans 15 residues. The CDR3, as DNA: TGTGCCAGCAGCTTAGGGGGGAGGGTAGGCACTGAAGCTTTCTTT. Encoded protein: CASSLGGRVGTEAFF.

CDR3 region: CASSQDRNRASEAFF. The DNA for the CDR3 is TGTGCCAGCAGCCAAGACCGAAACAGGGCCTCTGAAGCTTTCTTT. V and J are TRBV14 and TRBJ1-1, with a possible D match to TRBD1 (6 bases). Germline V CDR1 and CDR2: SGHDN, FVKESK. This CDR3 contains 15 residues. Trimming cost V 0 bases and J 6 bases, with 14 bases left between them. Full variable domain (rest looked up from reference TRBV14 and TRBJ1-1): EAGVTQFPSHSVIEKGQTVTLRCDPISGHDNLYWYRRVMGKEIKFLLHFVKESKQDESGMPNNRFLAERTGGTYSTLKVQPAELEDSGVYFCASSQDRNRASEAFFGQGTRLTVV.

The chain joins TRBV7-9 to TRBJ2-5; 7 bases are a match to TRBD1. V dropped 3 bases and J dropped 4; count of bases not matched to a gene: 2. This CDR3 spans 13 amino acids. Looked up from germline, CDR1 is SEHNR and CDR2 is FQNEAQ (reference sequence). The CDR3 sequence: CASSLSGGETQYF. The CDR3 DNA is TGTGCCAGCAGCTTGTCAGGGGGAGAGACCCAGTACTTC.

The rearrangement links TRBV7-9 to TRBJ1-5; D is unclear. This CDR3 contains 14 residues. Per germline, CDR1 SEHNR and CDR2 FQNEAQ (reference sequence). Trimming took 5 bases from V and 4 from J, leaving 12 bases between them. CDR3 sequence: CASSLTGWNQPQHF. CDR3 coding DNA: TGTGCCAGCAGCCTAACGGGTTGGAATCAGCCCCAGCATTTT. Using reference TRBV7-9 and TRBJ1-5 for the parts outside the CDR3, the full variable domain is DTGVSQNPRHKITKRGQNVTFRCDPISEHNRLYWYRQTLGQGPEFLTYFQNEAQLEKSRLLSDRFSAERPKGSFSTLEIQRTEQGDSAMYLCASSLTGWNQPQHFGDGTRLSIL.

This clone has a single count. This chain uses TRBV19 with TRBJ1-3; possible D gene TRBD1, 5 bases. V lost 5 bases, J lost 0 bases, and 8 bases lay in between. Germline V gives CDR1 LNHDA, CDR2 SQIVND (reference sequence). The CDR3 is made up of 14 amino acids. CDR3: CASSPDTSGNTIYF. CDR3 coding DNA: TGTGCCAGTAGTCCGGACACCTCTGGAAACACCATATATTTT.

In its sample, this clone was seen once. The chain employs TRBV14 and TRBJ1-1; 8 nucleotides line up with TRBD1. This CDR3 is 13 amino acids long. In germline, CDR1 is SGHDN, CDR2 FVKESK. After removal of 3 bases from V and 5 bases from J, the junction contained 2 bases not matched to a gene. The CDR3 DNA is TGTGCCAGCAGCCAGTACAGGGGGACTGAAGCTTTCTTT. Translating gives CASSQYRGTEAFF.

This clone was seen just once. The chain has TRBV27 and TRBJ1-2; D is unclear. Trimming removed 8 bases at V and 1 base at J, with 2 bases between. The CDR3 sequence is 10 residues long. CDR1 MNHEY and CDR2 SMNVEV come from the germline V gene (reference sequence). The DNA for the CDR3 is TGTGCCAGCCTTAACTATGGCTACACCTTC. As protein: CASLNYGYTF.